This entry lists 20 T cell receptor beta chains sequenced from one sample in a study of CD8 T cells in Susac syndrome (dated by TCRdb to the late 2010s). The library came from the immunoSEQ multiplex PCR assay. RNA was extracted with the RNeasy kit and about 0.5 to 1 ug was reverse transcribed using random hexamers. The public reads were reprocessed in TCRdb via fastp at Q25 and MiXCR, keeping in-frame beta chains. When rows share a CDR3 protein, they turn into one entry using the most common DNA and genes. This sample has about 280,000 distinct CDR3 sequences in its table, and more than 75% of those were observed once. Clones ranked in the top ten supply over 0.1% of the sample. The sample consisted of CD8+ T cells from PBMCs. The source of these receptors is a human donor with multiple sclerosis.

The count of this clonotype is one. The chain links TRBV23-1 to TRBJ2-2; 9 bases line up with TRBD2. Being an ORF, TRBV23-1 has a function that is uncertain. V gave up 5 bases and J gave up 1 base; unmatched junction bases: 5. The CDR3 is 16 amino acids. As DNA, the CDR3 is TGCGCCAGCAGTGAGGCTAGCGGGAAGAACACCGGGGAGCTGTTTTTT. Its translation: CASSEASGKNTGELFF.

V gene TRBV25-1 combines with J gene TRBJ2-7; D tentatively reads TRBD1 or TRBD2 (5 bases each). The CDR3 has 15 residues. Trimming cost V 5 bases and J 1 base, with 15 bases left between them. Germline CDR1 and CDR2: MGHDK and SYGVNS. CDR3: CASSIEVGPSYEQYF. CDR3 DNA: TGTGCCAGCAGTATCGAGGTGGGACCTTCCTACGAGCAGTACTTC.

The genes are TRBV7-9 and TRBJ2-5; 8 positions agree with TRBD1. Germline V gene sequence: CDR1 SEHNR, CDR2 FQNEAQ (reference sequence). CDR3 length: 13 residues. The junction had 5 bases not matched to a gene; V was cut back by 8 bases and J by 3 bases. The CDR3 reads CASHGQGEETQYF. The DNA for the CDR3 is TGTGCCAGCCACGGACAGGGTGAAGAGACCCAGTACTTC.

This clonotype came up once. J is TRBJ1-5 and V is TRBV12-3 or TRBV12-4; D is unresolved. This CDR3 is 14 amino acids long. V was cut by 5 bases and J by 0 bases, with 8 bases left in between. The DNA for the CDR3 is TGTGCCAGCAGTACGGGGAGTAGCAATCAGCCCCAGCATTTT. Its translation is CASSTGSSNQPQHF.

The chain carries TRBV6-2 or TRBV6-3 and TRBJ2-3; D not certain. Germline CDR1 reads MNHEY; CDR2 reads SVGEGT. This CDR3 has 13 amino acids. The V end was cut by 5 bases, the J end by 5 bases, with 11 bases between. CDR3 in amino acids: CASSALNGDTQYF. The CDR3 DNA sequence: TGTGCCAGCAGTGCCCTGAATGGAGATACGCAGTATTTT.

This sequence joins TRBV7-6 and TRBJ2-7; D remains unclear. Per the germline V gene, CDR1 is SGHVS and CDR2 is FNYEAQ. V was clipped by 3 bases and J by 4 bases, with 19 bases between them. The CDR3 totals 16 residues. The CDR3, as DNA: TGTGCCAGCAGCTTCTGGCCCGCAGAGCCTTCTTACGAGCAGTACTTC. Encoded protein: CASSFWPAEPSYEQYF.

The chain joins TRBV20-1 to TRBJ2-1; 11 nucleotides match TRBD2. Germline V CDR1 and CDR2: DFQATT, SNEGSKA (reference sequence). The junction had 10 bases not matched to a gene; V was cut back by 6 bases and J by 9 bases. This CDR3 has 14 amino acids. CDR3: CSAQTTGTSGEQFF. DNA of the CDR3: TGCAGTGCCCAGACGACGGGGACTAGCGGTGAGCAGTTCTTC.

CDR3 in amino acids: CASRSPGELFF. CDR3 coding DNA: TGTGCCAGCAGGAGCCCCGGGGAGCTGTTTTTT. The chain joins TRBV9 to TRBJ2-2; the D is unclear. The germline CDR1 and CDR2 sequences are SGDLS and YYNGEE. The CDR3 is made up of 11 amino acids. V lost 5 bases, J lost 6 bases, and 5 bases lay in between.

CDR3 coding DNA: TGTGCCAGCAGCCCCATCCCGGGACAGTGGGGCGCAACTAATGAAAAACTGTTTTTT. The encoded protein is CASSPIPGQWGATNEKLFF. This chain uses TRBV12-3 or TRBV12-4 with TRBJ1-4; 7 bases match TRBD1. The CDR3 runs to 19 residues. V shed 6 bases and J 0 bases; nucleotides not matched to a gene: 16.

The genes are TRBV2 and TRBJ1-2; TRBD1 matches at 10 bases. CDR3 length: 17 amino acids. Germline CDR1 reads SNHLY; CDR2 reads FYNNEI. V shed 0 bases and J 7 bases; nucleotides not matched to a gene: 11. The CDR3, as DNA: TGTGCCAGCAGTGAAGCGCATCTGGGACAGGGGTTCGGTGGCTACACCTTC. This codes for CASSEAHLGQGFGGYTF. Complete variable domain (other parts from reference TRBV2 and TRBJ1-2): EPEVTQTPSHQVTQMGQEVILRCVPISNHLYFYWYRQILGQKVEFLVSFYNNEISEKSEIFDDQFSVERPDGSNFTLKIRSTKLEDSAMYFCASSEAHLGQGFGGYTFGSGTRLTVV.

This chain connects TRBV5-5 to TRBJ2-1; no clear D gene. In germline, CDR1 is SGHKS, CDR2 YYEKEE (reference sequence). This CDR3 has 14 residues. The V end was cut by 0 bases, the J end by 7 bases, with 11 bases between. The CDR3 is CASSLGSGDNEQFF. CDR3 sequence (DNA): TGTGCCAGCAGCTTGGGGTCTGGCGATAATGAGCAGTTCTTC.

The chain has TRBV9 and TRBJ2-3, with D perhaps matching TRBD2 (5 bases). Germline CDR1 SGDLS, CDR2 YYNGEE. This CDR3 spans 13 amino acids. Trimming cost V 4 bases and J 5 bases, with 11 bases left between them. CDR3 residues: CASSPQLGDTQYF. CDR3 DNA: TGTGCCAGCAGCCCCCAACTAGGAGATACGCAGTATTTT. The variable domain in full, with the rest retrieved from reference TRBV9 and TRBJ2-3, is DSGVTQTPKHLITATGQRVTLRCSPRSGDLSVYWYQQSLDQGLQFLIQYYNGEERAKGNILERFSAQQFPDLHSELNLSSLELGDSALYFCASSPQLGDTQYFGPGTRLTVL.

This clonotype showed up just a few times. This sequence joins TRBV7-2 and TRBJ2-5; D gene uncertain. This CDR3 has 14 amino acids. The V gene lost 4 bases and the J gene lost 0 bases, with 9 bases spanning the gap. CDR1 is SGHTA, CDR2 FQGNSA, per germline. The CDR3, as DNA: TGTGCCAGCAGCTCACCTCGGGACCAAGAGACCCAGTACTTC. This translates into CASSSPRDQETQYF.

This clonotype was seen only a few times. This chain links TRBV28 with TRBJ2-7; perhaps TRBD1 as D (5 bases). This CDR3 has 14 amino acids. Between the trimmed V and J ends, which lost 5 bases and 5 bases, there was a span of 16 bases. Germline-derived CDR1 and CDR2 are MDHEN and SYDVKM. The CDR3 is CASSNADIADEQYF. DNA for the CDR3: TGTGCCAGCAGTAACGCGGACATAGCTGACGAGCAGTACTTC.

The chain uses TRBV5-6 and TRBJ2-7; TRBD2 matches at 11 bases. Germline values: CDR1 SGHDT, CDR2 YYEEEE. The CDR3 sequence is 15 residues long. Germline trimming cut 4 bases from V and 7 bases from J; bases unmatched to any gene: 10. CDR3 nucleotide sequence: TGTGCCAGCAGCCCCGTAGCGGGAGGGCCCCGGGAGCAGTACTTC. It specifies CASSPVAGGPREQYF.

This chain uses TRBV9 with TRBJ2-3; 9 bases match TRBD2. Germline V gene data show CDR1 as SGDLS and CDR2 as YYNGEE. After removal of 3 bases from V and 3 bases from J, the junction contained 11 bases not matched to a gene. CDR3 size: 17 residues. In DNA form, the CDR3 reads TGTGCCAGCAGCGGACGCATAGCGGGAGTAGTAACAGATACGCAGTATTTT. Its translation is CASSGRIAGVVTDTQYF. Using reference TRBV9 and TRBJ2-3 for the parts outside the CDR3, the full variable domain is DSGVTQTPKHLITATGQRVTLRCSPRSGDLSVYWYQQSLDQGLQFLIQYYNGEERAKGNILERFSAQQFPDLHSELNLSSLELGDSALYFCASSGRIAGVVTDTQYFGPGTRLTVL.

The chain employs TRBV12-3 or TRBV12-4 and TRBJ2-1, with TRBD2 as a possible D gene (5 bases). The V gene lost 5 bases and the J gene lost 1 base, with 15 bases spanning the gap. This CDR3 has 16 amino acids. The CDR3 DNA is TGTGCCAGCAGTCCGGAGACCGGCGGGTCCTACAATGAGCAGTTCTTC. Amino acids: CASSPETGGSYNEQFF.

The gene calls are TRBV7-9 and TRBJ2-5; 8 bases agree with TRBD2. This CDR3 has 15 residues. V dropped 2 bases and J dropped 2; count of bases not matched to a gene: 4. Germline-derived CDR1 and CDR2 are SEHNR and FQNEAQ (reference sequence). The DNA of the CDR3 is TGTGCCAGCAGCTTACGGACTAGCAGGCAAGAGACCCAGTACTTC. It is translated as CASSLRTSRQETQYF.

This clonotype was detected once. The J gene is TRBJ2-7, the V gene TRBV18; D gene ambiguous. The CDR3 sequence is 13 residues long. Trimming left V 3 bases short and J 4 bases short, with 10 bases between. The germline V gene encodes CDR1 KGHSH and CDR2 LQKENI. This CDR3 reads CASSPARIYEQYF. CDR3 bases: TGTGCCAGCTCACCGGCGCGGATTTACGAGCAGTACTTC.

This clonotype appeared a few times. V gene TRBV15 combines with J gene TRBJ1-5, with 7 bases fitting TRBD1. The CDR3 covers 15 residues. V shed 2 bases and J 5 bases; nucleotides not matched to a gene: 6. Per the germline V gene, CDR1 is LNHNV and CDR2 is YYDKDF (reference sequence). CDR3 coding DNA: TGTGCCACCAGCAGATCCAGGGGGGGGGATCAGCCCCAGCATTTT. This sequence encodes CATSRSRGGDQPQHF.